These 5 T cell receptor beta chains were sequenced from one sample in a study of shared clonotypes between healthy human individuals. The protocol was immunoSEQ multiplex PCR, while the TCRdb copy is restricted to in-frame clones and leaves out a portion. The profile shows 1.5 million to 1.9 million clones, approximately 98% of them singletons. Sequencing was carried out using naive CD4+ T cells sorted from blood. Subset meaning: CD45RA+ positively selected. The receptor set was obtained from a man aged 30 to 39 in good health.

V usage is TRBV18 and J usage is TRBJ1-2, with 7 positions matching TRBD1. This CDR3 spans 15 amino acids. The V and J ends lost 2 bases and 8 bases, in that order; junction bases with no gene match: 11. CDR1 KGHSH and CDR2 LQKENI come from the germline V gene. Here the CDR3 reads CASSPAAETGSGYTF. The CDR3 DNA reads as TGTGCCAGCTCACCAGCCGCCGAGACAGGGAGCGGCTACACCTTC.

The chain employs TRBV19 and TRBJ2-3; 11 bases match TRBD2. V lost 6 bases to trimming and J lost 1 base; unmatched junction nucleotides: 9. There are 17 residues in the CDR3. Looked up from germline, CDR1 is LNHDA and CDR2 is SQIVND (reference sequence). This CDR3 reads CASRPPPGLAGTDTQYF. Written as DNA, the CDR3 is TGTGCCAGTAGGCCTCCTCCGGGACTAGCGGGCACAGATACGCAGTATTTT.

The chain uses TRBV5-5 and TRBJ2-1; possibly TRBD2 for D (6 bases). Germline V gene lookup returns CDR1 SGHKS and CDR2 YYEKEE (reference sequence). The V end was cut by 4 bases, the J end by 7 bases, with 15 bases between. The CDR3 consists of 14 residues. The CDR3 coding sequence is TGTGCCAGCAGCCCCGGGACTGGATTAAATGAGCAGTTCTTC. Protein product: CASSPGTGLNEQFF.

This chain connects TRBV28 to TRBJ1-5, with TRBD1 identical over 11 bases. V lost 5 bases and J lost 1; bases outside the gene matches: 4. Germline CDR1 reads MDHEN; CDR2 reads SYDVKM. CDR3 size: 16 residues. Here the CDR3 reads CASSPRTGGSNQPQHF. CDR3 nucleotides: TGTGCCAGCAGTCCCAGGACAGGGGGCAGCAATCAGCCCCAGCATTTT.

The chain links TRBV18 to TRBJ2-7; 10 positions match TRBD1. Losses at the gene ends were 3 bases for V and 3 bases for J; bases not matched to a gene: 5. The V gene's germline CDR1 is KGHSH and CDR2 LQKENI. The CDR3 length is 15 residues. The CDR3 is CASSPGTGANYEQYF. CDR3 nucleotide sequence: TGTGCCAGCTCACCCGGGACAGGGGCCAACTACGAGCAGTACTTC. The entire variable domain, with the rest obtained from reference TRBV18 and TRBJ2-7, is as follows: NAGVMQNPRHLVRRRGQEARLRCSPMKGHSHVYWYRQLPEEGLKFMVYLQKENIIDESGMPKERFSAEFPKEGPSILRIQQVVRGDSAAYFCASSPGTGANYEQYFGPGTRLTVT.